This paragraph covers one T cell receptor beta chain sequence. There is no known antigen for this receptor. Base qualities were left out, and no much larger clone turns up one base away. In light of the paper, this sample's time point label describes: baseline before first vaccination. Samples from vaccinated people were obtained from the UK trials COV001 and COV002, which included a single-blind randomized controlled phase 2/3 trial of AZD1222 (ChAdOx1 nCoV-19) in healthy adults. For TCRbeta chain sequencing, PBMC samples were collected from trial participants at day 0 and at day 28 after the second dose. The CDR3 regions of human TCRbeta chains were analyzed by immunosequencing. In the authors' own workflow: TCRs in the repertoires were compared against a reference library of SARS-CoV-2-specific TCRs that had been generated with the MIRA antigen-specificity platform. Breadth was defined as the fraction of unique TCRs that were SARS-CoV-2-associated. Depth was defined as the fraction of total T cells that were SARS-CoV-2-associated. Each spike-specific TCR was assigned to its reactive spike region and to a CD4 or CD8 class using the MIRA data. Log10-transformed breadth and depth values were compared by one-way ANOVA with Sidak's multiple comparisons tests. This is the immuneACCESS table as TCRdb keeps it, with only in-frame sequences that have V and J called. A part of the clones is gone; compared with another copy, unresolved V genes explain less than half, and the rest is unexplained. D and trimming were read from the DNA, whereas the V and J calls and clone size are those reported in that table. The sample profile shows 200,000 or so clones; 80% to 90% of them were found once. 5% to 7% of the sample is taken by the ten largest.

From the cysteine through the phenylalanine, the CDR3 covers 14 amino acids. Solely the CDR3 DNA is kept, with 42 bases framed from the first base. The germline V and J ends show losses of 4 bases and 4 bases respectively, and no gene match explains 4 bases of the junction. The germline V gene specifies MNHEY as CDR1 and SVGEGT as CDR2. The sample comes from a study of T cell responses to AZD1222 COVID-19 vaccine (dated by TCRdb to the early 2020s). With respect to the entire study: AZD1222 recipients with second doses at about 4 weeks or about 12 weeks were pooled, because spike-specific TCR depth and breadth did not differ between schedules. TCR sequencing covered 233 trial participants: around 210 given two doses of AZD1222 and 26 given two doses of MenACWY control vaccine. Trial participants were enrolled by age into 18-55, 56-69 and 70-plus year subgroups, with about 150, 27 and 61 TCR-sequenced participants respectively. Paper-wide results and their limitations: Conclusions about previously exposed vaccinees are limited because only six or seven AZD1222 recipients were SARS-CoV-2 seropositive at baseline. No day 14 peak-response samples were available, so repertoires were characterized only after the peak T cell response. Nearly half of unique spike-specific TCRs reportedly recognized epitopes outside regions mutated in the B.1.351 and B.1.1.7 variants. A significant rise in spike-specific TCR breadth and depth was observed after two AZD1222 doses relative to day 0 and relative to MenACWY recipients. In the small 56-69-year group, the increase in depth fell short of significance, most likely because of low power. CD4 TCRs associated with the vaccine covered the entire spike protein, and the dominant responses were in regions 160-218 and 743-854. Participants were mostly white British, with more females than males. The authors suggested clonal diversity may have been underestimated.

The TCR comes from an adult in good health. Sample: peripheral blood, taken on day 0 of AZD1222 vaccination. The chain couples TRBV6-2 or TRBV6-3 to TRBJ1-3; TRBD1 agrees with 7 junctional bases. The sequence in DNA is TGTGCCAGCAGTTCCCCGGGACAGGGAAACACCATATATTTT. Its translation reads: CASSSPGQGNTIYF.